These 2 T cell receptor beta chains share one sample of origin, sequenced in a study of T cell repertoires in cytomegalovirus infection. Using its own MiXCR run on the reads, TCRdb lists one record per CDR3 protein. The sample yields 450,000 to 650,000 distinct CDR3 sequences, about 26% seen once. Sequenced sample: PBMCs. The receptor set was obtained from a human donor in good health (CMV status not recorded). Some clones in this sample may be carry-over from other donors' samples.

This rearrangement joins TRBV20-1 to TRBJ2-3; D might be TRBD1 (5 bases). The germline V gene encodes CDR1 DFQATT and CDR2 SNEGSKA (reference sequence). The CDR3 contains 13 residues. Trimming pared 3 bases from V and 7 bases from J, leaving 14 bases between. The CDR3: CSARILAGNTQYF. The DNA of the CDR3 is TGCAGTGCTAGGATTTTGGCAGGGAATACGCAGTATTTT.

This clonotype has at least ten counts. The gene calls are TRBV7-2 and TRBJ1-3, with 8 bases identical to TRBD1. CDR1 is SGHTA, CDR2 FQGNSA, per germline. J lost 4 bases, V lost 3 bases, and 2 bases had no gene match. CDR3 length: 14 residues. CDR3 sequence reads: CASSLGQAGNTIYF. DNA for the CDR3: TGTGCCAGCAGCTTGGGACAGGCGGGAAACACCATATATTTT. The variable domain in full, with the rest retrieved from reference TRBV7-2 and TRBJ1-3, is GAGVSQSPSNKVTEKGKDVELRCDPISGHTALYWYRQSLGQGLEFLIYFQGNSAPDKSGLPSDRFSAERTGGSVSTLTIQRTQQEDSAVYLCASSLGQAGNTIYFGEGSWLTVV.